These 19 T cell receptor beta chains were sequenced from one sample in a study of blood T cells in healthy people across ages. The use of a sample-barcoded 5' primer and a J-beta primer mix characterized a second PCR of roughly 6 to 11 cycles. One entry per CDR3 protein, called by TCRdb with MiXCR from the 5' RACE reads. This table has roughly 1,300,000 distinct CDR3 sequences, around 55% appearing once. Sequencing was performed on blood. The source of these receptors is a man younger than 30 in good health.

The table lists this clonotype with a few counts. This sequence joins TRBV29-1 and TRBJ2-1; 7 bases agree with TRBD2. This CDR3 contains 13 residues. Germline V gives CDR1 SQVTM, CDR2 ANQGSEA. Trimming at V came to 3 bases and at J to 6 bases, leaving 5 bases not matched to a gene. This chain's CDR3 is CSVDVASGNEQFF. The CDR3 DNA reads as TGCAGCGTTGATGTGGCTAGCGGCAATGAGCAGTTCTTC.

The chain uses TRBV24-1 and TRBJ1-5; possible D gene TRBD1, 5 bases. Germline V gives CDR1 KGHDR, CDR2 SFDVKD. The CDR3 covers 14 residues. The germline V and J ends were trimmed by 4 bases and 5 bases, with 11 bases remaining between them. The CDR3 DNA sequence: TGTGCCACCAGTGACTCCGGGGCTTATCAGCCCCAGCATTTT. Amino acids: CATSDSGAYQPQHF.

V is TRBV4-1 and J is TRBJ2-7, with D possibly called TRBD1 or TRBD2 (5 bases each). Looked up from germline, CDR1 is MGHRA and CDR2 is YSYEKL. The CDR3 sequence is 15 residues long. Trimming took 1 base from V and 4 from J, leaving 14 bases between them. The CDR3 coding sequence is TGCGCCAGCAGCCAAGGGGGAATGAGGGGATACGAGCAGTACTTC. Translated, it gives CASSQGGMRGYEQYF.

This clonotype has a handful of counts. CDR3 bases: TGCAGCGTTCTTGATGCCCGACCGCCGGGGCTAAGGGGGCAGTTCTTC. Translating gives CSVLDARPPGLRGQFF. The V and J genes are TRBV29-1 and TRBJ2-1; either TRBD1 or TRBD2 may fit D (5 bases each). CDR3 length: 16 amino acids. Germline V gives CDR1 SQVTM, CDR2 ANQGSEA. V was shortened by 5 bases and J by 12 bases, with 29 bases between the two germline ends.

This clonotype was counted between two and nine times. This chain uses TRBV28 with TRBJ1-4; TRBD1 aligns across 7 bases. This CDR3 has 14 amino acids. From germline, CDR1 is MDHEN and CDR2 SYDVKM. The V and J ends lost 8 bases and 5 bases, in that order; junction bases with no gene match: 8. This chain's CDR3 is CASGAGTENEKLFF. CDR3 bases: TGTGCCAGCGGCGCCGGGACAGAGAATGAAAAACTGTTTTTT.

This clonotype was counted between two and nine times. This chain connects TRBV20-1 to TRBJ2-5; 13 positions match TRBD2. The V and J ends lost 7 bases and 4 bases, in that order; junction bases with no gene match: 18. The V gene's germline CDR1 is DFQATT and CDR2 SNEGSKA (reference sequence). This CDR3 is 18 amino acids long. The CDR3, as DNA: TGCAGTGTCCAAGCACTAGCGGGAGGGTTTGGGTTTGGAGAGACCCAGTACTTC. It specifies CSVQALAGGFGFGETQYF.

CDR3 nucleotide sequence: TGTGCCAGCAGCTTAGTAGGGACGGTCTATGGCTACACCTTC. This sequence encodes CASSLVGTVYGYTF. The rearrangement joins TRBV7-9 to TRBJ1-2; a weak D match, TRBD1 (5 bases). Germline CDR1 reads SEHNR; CDR2 reads FQNEAQ (reference sequence). V was pared by 1 base and J by 4 bases, with 10 bases between. The CDR3 is 14 residues long.

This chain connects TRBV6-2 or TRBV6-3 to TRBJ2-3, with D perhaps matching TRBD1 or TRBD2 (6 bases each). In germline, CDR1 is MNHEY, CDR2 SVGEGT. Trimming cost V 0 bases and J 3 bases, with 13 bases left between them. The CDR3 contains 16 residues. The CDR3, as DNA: TGTGCCAGCAGTTACTCGACAGGAGGGACAACAGATACGCAGTATTTT. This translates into CASSYSTGGTTDTQYF.

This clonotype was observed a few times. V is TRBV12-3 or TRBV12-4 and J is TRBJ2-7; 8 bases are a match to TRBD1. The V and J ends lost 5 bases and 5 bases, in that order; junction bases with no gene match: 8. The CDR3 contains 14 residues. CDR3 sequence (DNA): TGTGCCAGCAGTACCGGACAGGGAATCGACGAGCAGTACTTC. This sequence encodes CASSTGQGIDEQYF.

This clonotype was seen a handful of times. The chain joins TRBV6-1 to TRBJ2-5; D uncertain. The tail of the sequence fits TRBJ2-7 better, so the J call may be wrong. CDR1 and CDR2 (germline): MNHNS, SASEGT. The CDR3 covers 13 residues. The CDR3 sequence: CASSARQDYEQYF. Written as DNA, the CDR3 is TGTGCCAGCAGTGCCAGACAAGACTACGAGCAGTACTTC.

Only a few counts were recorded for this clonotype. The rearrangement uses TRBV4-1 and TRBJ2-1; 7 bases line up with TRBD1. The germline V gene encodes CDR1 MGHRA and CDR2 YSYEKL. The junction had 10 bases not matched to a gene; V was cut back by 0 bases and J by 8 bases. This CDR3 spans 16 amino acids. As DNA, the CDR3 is TGCGCCAGCAGCCAAGAAGAGGGACAGTCTTGGTATGAGCAGTTCTTC. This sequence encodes CASSQEEGQSWYEQFF.

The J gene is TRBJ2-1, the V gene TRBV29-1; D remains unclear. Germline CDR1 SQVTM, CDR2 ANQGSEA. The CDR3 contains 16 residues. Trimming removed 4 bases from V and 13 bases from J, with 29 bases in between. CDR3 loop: CSVVYGLPTTSDLQFF. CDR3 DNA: TGCAGCGTTGTCTACGGCCTACCCACCACTTCGGACCTCCAGTTCTTC.

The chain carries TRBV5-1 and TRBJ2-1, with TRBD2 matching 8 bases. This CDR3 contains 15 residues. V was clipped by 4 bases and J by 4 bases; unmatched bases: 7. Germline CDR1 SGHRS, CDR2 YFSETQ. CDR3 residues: CASSRGGLDYNEQFF. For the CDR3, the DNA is TGCGCCAGCAGCCGAGGGGGACTAGATTACAATGAGCAGTTCTTC.

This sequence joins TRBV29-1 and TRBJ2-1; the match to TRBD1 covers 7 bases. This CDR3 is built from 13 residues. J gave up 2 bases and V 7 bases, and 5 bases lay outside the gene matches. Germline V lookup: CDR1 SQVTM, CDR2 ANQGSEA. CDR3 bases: TGCAGCGGACGGGACAGTACCTACAATGAGCAGTTCTTC. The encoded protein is CSGRDSTYNEQFF.

CDR3 in DNA: TGTGCCACTAGCGGGGTAGAGACCCAGTACTTC. Its translation: CATSGVETQYF. The chain is built from TRBV3-1 and TRBJ2-5; 9 nucleotides line up with TRBD2. The CDR3 is made up of 11 amino acids. The ends lost 10 bases at V and 4 bases at J; junction bases unmatched: 1. CDR1 is LGHDT and CDR2 is YNNKEL in the germline V gene (reference sequence).

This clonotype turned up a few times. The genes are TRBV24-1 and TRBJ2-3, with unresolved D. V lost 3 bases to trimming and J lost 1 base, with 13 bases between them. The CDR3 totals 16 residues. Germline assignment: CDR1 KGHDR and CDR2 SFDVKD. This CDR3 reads CATSDTLAGRTDTQYF. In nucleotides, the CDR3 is TGTGCCACCAGTGATACCCTGGCAGGACGCACAGATACGCAGTATTTT.

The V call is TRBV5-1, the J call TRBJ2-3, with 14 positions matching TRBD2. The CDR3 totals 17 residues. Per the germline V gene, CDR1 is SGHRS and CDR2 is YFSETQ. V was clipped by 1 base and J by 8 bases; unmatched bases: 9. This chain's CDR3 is CASSLRLAGGDFGTQYF. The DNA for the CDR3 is TGCGCCAGCAGCTTGCGACTAGCGGGAGGGGATTTCGGTACGCAGTATTTT.

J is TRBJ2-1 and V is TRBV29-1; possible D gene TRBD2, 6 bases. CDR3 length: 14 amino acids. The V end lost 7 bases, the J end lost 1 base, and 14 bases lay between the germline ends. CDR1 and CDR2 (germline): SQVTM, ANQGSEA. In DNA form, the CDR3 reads TGCAGCGGGAGGGGCACGCAGTCCTACAATGAGCAGTTCTTC. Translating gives CSGRGTQSYNEQFF.

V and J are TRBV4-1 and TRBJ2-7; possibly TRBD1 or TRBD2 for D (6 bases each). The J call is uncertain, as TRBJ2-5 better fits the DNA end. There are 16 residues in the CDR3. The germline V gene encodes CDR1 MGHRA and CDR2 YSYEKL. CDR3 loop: CASSQAEQGDGGTQYF. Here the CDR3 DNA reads TGCGCCAGCAGCCAAGCAGAACAGGGAGACGGGGGGACCCAGTACTTC.